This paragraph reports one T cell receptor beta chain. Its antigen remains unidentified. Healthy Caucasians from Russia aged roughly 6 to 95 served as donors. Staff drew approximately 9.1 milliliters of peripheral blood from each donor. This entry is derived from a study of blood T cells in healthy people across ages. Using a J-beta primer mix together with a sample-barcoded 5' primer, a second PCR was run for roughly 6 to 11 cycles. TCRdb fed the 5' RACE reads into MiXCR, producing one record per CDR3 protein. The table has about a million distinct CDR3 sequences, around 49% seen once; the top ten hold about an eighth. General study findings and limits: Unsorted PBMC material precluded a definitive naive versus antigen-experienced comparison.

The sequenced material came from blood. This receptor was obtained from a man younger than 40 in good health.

The CDR3 coding sequence is TGTGCCAGCAGCCCGGGGGAGCGCAATCAGCCCCAGCATTTT. This gives the protein CASSPGERNQPQHF. The chain employs TRBV7-9 and TRBJ1-5; D is possibly TRBD1 (5 bases). V dropped 5 bases and J dropped 2 bases, with 10 bases sitting between them. Germline loops: CDR1 SEHNR, CDR2 FQNEAQ (reference sequence). The CDR3 contains 14 residues.